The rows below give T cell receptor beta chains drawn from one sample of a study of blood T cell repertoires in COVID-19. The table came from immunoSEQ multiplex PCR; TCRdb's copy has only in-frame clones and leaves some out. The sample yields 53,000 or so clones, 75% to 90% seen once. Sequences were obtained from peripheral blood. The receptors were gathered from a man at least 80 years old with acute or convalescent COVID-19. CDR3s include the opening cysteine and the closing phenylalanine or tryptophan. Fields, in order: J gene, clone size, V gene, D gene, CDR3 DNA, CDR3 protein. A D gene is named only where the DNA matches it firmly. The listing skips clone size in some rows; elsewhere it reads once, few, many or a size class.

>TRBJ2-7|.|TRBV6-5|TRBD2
TGTGCCAGCAGTTACTGGGGAGGGAGGGGCGAGCAGTACTTC
CASSYWGGRGEQYF
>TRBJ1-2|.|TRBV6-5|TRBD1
TGTGCCAGCAGTTCCACAGGGGACTATGGCTACACCTTC
CASSSTGDYGYTF
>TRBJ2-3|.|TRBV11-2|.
TGTGCCAGCAGCTTAGTTCTGGGGCGCGTGGATACGCAGTATTTT
CASSLVLGRVDTQYF
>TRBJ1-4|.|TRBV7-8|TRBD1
TGTGCCAGCAGCTTAGGCAGGGGGCGGGATGAAAAACTGTTTTTT
CASSLGRGRDEKLFF
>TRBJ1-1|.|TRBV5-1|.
TGCGCCAGCAGCCAATCTGGGGCTGAGAGCACTGAAGCTTTCTTT
CASSQSGAESTEAFF
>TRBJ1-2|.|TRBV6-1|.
TGTGCCAGCAGTCCAGGGTTTAACTATGGCTACACCTTC
CASSPGFNYGYTF
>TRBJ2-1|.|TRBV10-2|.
TGCGCCAGCAGTGACGGAGCCTCGACTTCTTGGTTCCATGAGCAGTTCTTC
CASSDGASTSWFHEQFF
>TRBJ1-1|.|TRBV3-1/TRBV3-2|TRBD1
TGTGCCAGCAGCCTTCTGGGACAGGGAATTCACGGAGCTTTCTTT
CASSLLGQGIHGAFF
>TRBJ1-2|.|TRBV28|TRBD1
TGTGCCAGCAGTTCCGGGAACAGGGGTTTAGGCGGCTACACCTTC
CASSSGNRGLGGYTF
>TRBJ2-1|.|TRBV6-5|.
TGTGCCAGCAGTCCCTACCCGGGTTACAATGAGCAGTTCTTC
CASSPYPGYNEQFF
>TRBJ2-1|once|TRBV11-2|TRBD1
TGTGCCAGCAGCTTAGACAGGGGGTACAATGAGCAGTTCTTC
CASSLDRGYNEQFF
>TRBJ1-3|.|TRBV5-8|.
TGTGCCAGCAGCCTGGGGGAGTTGAGCTCTGGAAACACCATATATTTT
CASSLGELSSGNTIYF
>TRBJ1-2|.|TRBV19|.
TGTGCCAGTACTTCCAGGGCTTCGGGCTACACCTTC
CASTSRASGYTF
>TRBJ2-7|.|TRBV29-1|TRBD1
TGCAGCGTCTCCCGGCCAGGGGGTAGCTCCTACGAGCAGTACTTC
CSVSRPGGSSYEQYF
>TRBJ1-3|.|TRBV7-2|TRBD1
TGTGCCAGCACCGTACCATCTCAGGGGGACACCATATATTTT
CASTVPSQGDTIYF
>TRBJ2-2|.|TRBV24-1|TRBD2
TGTGCCACCAGTGACGAAGCGGGGGCGGGCACCGGGGAGCTGTTTTTT
CATSDEAGAGTGELFF
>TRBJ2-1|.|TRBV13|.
TGTGCCAGCAGCTTAGGCGGGTCTCCCTACAATGAGCAGTTCTTC
CASSLGGSPYNEQFF
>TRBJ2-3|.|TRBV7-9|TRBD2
TGTGCCAGCAGCTTCTTAGCGGGGGGTACAGATACGCAGTATTTT
CASSFLAGGTDTQYF
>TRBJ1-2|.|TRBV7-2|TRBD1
TGTGCCAGCAGCTCGACAGGGGAGGGCTATGGCTACACCTTC
CASSSTGEGYGYTF
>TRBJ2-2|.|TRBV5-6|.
TGTGCCAGCAGCTTTCGTCACACCGGGGAGCTGTTTTTT
CASSFRHTGELFF
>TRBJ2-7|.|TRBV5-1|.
TGCGCCAGCAACGCTCAGGTGGGGGGGCCGTCCTACGAGCAGTACTTC
CASNAQVGGPSYEQYF
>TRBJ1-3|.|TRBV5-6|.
TGTGCCAGCAGCTTCGGCGGGGGCCAAGCTGGAAACACCATATATTTT
CASSFGGGQAGNTIYF
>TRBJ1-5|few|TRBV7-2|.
TGTGCCAGCAGCTTAGCCCCCGGGGGGTATAGCAATCAGCCCCAGCATTTT
CASSLAPGGYSNQPQHF
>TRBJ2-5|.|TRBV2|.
TGTGCCAGCAGTGGGACAGCCATAGAGACCCAGTACTTC
CASSGTAIETQYF
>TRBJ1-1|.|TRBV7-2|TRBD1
TGTGCCAGCAGCTTAAGACAGGGCGGCACTGAAGCTTTCTTT
CASSLRQGGTEAFF
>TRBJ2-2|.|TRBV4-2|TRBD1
TGTGCCAGCAGCCTTCGACAGGGGGGAAGGGGGCTGTTTTTT
CASSLRQGGRGLFF
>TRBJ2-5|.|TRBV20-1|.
TGCAGTGCTAGTGGCAGGGCTGAGACCCAGTACTTC
CSASGRAETQYF
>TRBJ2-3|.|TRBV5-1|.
TGCGCCAGCAGCGAAAGGGGGGGCCAGAATACGCAGTATTTT
CASSERGGQNTQYF
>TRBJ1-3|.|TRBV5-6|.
TGTGCCAGCAGCTTGGGGGCTTATGGACTTCTCTCTGGAAACACCATATATTTT
CASSLGAYGLLSGNTIYF
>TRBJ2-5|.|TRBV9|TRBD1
TGTGCCAGCAGCGGCAACAGGGGATCCCAAGAGACCCAGTACTTC
CASSGNRGSQETQYF